These T cell receptor beta chains were read from a single sample in a study of T cell responses to AZD1222 COVID-19 vaccine. Assay used: immunoSEQ multiplex PCR; TCRdb lists only in-frame clones, some missing. The data contain 150,000 to 180,000 clones, around 90% of them singletons. Sequenced material: peripheral blood, taken on day 0 of AZD1222 vaccination. Receptors were obtained from an adult in good health. The CDR3 runs from the conserved cysteine through the conserved F or W. A D gene is named only where the DNA matches it firmly. The size of a clone is reported for some rows only, either as once, few or many, or as a class for expanded clones.

J gene	D gene	V gene	clone size	CDR3 protein	CDR3 DNA
TRBJ2-2	TRBD2	TRBV5-4	once	CASKTSGGPLPGELFF	TGTGCCAGCAAGACTAGCGGGGGGCCTCTTCCCGGGGAGCTGTTTTTT
TRBJ1-2	TRBD1	TRBV20-1	-	CSASPGSHTGALNGYTF	TGCAGTGCTAGTCCAGGGTCCCACACAGGGGCTCTCAATGGCTACACCTTC
TRBJ1-2	TRBD1	TRBV7-2	-	CASSPYPGTVRGYTF	TGTGCCAGCAGCCCCTACCCCGGGACAGTACGGGGCTACACCTTC
TRBJ1-6	TRBD1	TRBV9	-	CASSVAGQGYSPLHF	TGTGCCAGCAGCGTAGCGGGACAGGGATATTCACCCCTCCACTTT
TRBJ1-3	TRBD1	TRBV2	once	CASSGQGAGNTIYF	TGTGCCAGCAGCGGACAGGGGGCTGGAAACACCATATATTTT
TRBJ2-4	-	TRBV19	-	CASSIDRGLAKNIQYF	TGTGCCAGTAGTATAGATCGCGGATTAGCCAAAAACATTCAGTACTTC
TRBJ2-7	TRBD1	TRBV10-1	-	CASRPGQGSYEQYF	TGCGCCAGCCGACCGGGACAGGGCTCCTACGAGCAGTACTTC
TRBJ1-6	-	TRBV7-2	-	CASSLGLTYNSPLHF	TGTGCCAGCAGCCTGGGGCTCACCTATAATTCACCCCTCCACTTT
TRBJ2-1	TRBD2	TRBV19	-	CASSIRLAGGYNEQFF	TGTGCCAGTAGTATTCGACTAGCGGGGGGGTACAATGAGCAGTTCTTC
TRBJ2-2	-	TRBV7-2	-	CASSLLSIRAWATGELFF	TGTGCCAGCAGCTTACTGTCGATTAGGGCCTGGGCCACCGGGGAGCTGTTTTTT
TRBJ1-6	-	TRBV28	-	CASSRTRGGSPLHF	TGTGCCAGCAGCAGAACCCGGGGGGGTTCACCCCTCCACTTT
TRBJ1-5	-	TRBV6-5	-	CASSGGGQPQHF	TGTGCCAGCAGCGGCGGGGGTCAGCCCCAGCATTTT
TRBJ2-5	-	TRBV10-2	-	CASSESGVETQYF	TGCGCCAGCAGTGAGTCCGGGGTGGAGACCCAGTACTTC
TRBJ1-1	-	TRBV18	-	CASSPDMNTEAFF	TGTGCCAGCTCTCCGGACATGAACACTGAAGCTTTCTTT
TRBJ2-2	-	TRBV19	-	CASYRAGGELFF	TGTGCCAGCTATAGGGCGGGCGGGGAGCTGTTTTTT
TRBJ2-5	-	TRBV28	-	CASTRGGETQYF	TGTGCCAGCACCCGAGGGGGGGAGACCCAGTACTTC
TRBJ1-1	-	TRBV5-6	-	CASSLVDLYTEAFF	TGTGCCAGCAGCTTGGTGGATTTGTACACTGAAGCTTTCTTT
TRBJ1-5	-	TRBV18	-	CASSPGAITTGQPQHF	TGTGCCAGCTCACCTGGGGCTATAACGACCGGTCAGCCCCAGCATTTT
TRBJ1-1	TRBD1	TRBV29-1	few	CSVGQGIRTEAFF	TGCAGCGTTGGACAGGGAATAAGGACTGAAGCTTTCTTT
TRBJ2-1	-	TRBV28	-	CASSLAGAYNEQFF	TGTGCCAGCAGTTTGGCAGGGGCCTACAATGAGCAGTTCTTC
TRBJ1-6	TRBD1	TRBV4-3	once	CASSETGSSPLHF	TGCGCCAGCTCGGAGACAGGGAGTTCACCCCTCCACTTT
TRBJ1-4	TRBD1	TRBV7-8	-	CASSPQGASTPSEKLFF	TGTGCCAGCAGCCCACAGGGGGCCTCCACTCCAAGTGAAAAACTGTTTTTT
TRBJ1-5	-	TRBV19	-	CASAPLGSSWPSHQPQHF	TGTGCATCAGCCCCATTAGGGTCGTCTTGGCCGTCGCATCAGCCCCAGCATTTT
TRBJ1-2	-	TRBV25-1	few	CASSTPSLTDRDGYTF	TGTGCCAGCAGTACCCCCTCGTTAACGGATCGCGATGGCTACACCTTC
TRBJ2-7	-	TRBV2	-	CARPGYYEQYF	TGTGCCAGGCCCGGGTACTACGAGCAGTACTTC
TRBJ2-1	-	TRBV9	-	CASSVAHSWGEQFF	TGTGCCAGCAGCGTAGCGCACAGTTGGGGTGAGCAGTTCTTC
TRBJ1-1	-	TRBV7-8	-	CASSWDGRWTEAFF	TGTGCCAGCAGCTGGGACGGCCGGTGGACTGAAGCTTTCTTT
TRBJ1-4	-	TRBV7-2	-	CASSRSFGREKLFF	TGTGCCAGCAGCCGGAGCTTCGGACGCGAAAAACTGTTTTTT
TRBJ2-7	TRBD2	TRBV5-6	-	CASSLGWRGGSYEQYF	TGTGCCAGCAGCTTGGGCTGGCGGGGGGGCTCTTACGAGCAGTACTTC
TRBJ2-3	TRBD2	TRBV7-9	-	CASSLASGSTDTQYF	TGTGCCAGCAGCTTAGCTAGCGGGAGCACAGATACGCAGTATTTT
TRBJ2-7	-	TRBV10-2	-	CASSDSGKYEQYF	TGCGCCAGCAGTGATTCGGGAAAATACGAGCAGTACTTC
TRBJ2-6	-	TRBV14	once	CASSGQSSGANVLTF	TGTGCCAGCAGCGGACAAAGCTCTGGGGCCAACGTCCTGACTTTC